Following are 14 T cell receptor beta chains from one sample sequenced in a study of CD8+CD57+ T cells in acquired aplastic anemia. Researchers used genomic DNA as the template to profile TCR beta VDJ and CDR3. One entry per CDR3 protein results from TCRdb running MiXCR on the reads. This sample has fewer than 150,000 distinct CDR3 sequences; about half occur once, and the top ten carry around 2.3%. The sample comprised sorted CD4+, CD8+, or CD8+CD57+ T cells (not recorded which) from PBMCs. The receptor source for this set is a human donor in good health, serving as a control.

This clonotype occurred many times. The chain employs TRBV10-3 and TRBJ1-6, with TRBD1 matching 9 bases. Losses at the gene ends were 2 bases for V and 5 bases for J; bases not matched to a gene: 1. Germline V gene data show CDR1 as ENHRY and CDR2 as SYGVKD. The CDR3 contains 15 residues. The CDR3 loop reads CAISERQGDNSPLHF. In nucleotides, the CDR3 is TGTGCCATCAGTGAGAGACAGGGGGATAATTCACCCCTCCACTTT.

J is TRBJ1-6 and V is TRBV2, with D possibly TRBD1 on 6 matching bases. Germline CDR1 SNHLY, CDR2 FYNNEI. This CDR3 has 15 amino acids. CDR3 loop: CDRYGGSTRGSPLHF. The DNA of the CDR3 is TGTGACAGGTATGGGGGCTCCACTCGGGGATCACCCCTCCACTTT.

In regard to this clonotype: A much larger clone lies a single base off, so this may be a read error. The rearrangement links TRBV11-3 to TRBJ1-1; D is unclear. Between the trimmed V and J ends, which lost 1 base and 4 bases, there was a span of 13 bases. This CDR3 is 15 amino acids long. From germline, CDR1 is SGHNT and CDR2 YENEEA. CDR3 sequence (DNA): TGTGCCAGCAGCTTAGGCAGGTCTGGGATCACTGAAGCTTTCTTT. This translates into CASSLGRSGITEAFF.

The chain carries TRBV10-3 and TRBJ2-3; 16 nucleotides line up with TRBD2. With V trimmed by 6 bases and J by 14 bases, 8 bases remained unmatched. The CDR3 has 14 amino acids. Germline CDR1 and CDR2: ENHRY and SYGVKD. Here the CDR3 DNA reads TGTGCCATCAGCGGGGGACTAGCGGGGGGGCCGGTGTATTTT. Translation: CAISGGLAGGPVYF.

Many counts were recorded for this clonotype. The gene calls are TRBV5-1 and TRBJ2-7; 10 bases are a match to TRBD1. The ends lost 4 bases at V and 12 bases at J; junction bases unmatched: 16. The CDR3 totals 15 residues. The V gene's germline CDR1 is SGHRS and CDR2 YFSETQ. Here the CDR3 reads CASSPTGTGDGVRYF. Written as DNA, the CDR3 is TGCGCCAGCAGCCCCACCGGGACAGGGGACGGGGTGCGGTACTTC.

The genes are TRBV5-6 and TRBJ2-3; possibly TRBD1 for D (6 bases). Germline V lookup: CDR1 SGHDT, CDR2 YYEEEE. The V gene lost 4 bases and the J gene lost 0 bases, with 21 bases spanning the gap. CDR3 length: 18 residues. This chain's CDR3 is CASSLEWQGPSSTDTQYF. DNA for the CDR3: TGTGCCAGCAGCCTGGAGTGGCAGGGGCCTTCTAGCACAGATACGCAGTATTTT.

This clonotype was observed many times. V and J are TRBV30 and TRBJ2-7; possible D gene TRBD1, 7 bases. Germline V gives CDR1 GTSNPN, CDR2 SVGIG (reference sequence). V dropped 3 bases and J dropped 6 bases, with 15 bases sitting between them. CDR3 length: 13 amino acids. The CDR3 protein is CAWRTPGGREQYF. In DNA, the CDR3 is TGTGCCTGGAGGACCCCAGGGGGGCGCGAGCAGTACTTC. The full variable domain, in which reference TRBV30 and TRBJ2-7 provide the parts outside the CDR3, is SQTIHQWPATLVQPVGSPLSLECTVEGTSNPNLYWYRQAAGRGLQLLFYSVGIGQISSEVPQNLSASRPQDRQFILSSKKLLLSDSGFYLCAWRTPGGREQYFGPGTRLTVT.

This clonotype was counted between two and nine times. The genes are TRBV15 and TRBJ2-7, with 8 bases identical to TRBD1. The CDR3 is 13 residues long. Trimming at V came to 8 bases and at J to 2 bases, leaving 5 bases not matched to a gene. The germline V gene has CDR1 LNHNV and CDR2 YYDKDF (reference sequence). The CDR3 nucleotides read TGTGCCACCGGACAGGGACTTACCTACGAGCAGTACGTC. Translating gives CATGQGLTYEQYV.

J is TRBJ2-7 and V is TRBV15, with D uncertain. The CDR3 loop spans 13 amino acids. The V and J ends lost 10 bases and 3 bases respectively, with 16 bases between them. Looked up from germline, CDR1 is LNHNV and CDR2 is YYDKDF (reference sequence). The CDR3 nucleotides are TGTGCCAGCAGGCGTCCACCGAGCTACGAGCAGTACTTC. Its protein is CASRRPPSYEQYF.

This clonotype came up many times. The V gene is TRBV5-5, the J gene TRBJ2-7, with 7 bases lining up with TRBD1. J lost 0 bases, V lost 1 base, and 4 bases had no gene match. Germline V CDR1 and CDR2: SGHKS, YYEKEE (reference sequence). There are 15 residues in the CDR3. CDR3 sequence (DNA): TGTGCCAGCAGCTTGAGGGCAGGGGGCTCCTACGAGCAGTACTTC. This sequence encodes CASSLRAGGSYEQYF.

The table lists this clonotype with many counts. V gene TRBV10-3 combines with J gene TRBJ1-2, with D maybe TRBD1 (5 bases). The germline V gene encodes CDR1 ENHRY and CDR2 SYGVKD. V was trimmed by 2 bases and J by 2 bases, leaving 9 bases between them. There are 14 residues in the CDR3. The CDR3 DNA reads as TGTGCCATCAGTGAGGGGGGGTCGAACTATGGCTACACCTTC. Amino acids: CAISEGGSNYGYTF.

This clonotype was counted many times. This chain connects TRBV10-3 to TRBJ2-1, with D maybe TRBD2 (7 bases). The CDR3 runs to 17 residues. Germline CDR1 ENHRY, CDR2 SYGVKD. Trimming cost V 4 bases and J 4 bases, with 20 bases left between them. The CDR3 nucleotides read TGTGCCATCAGTGGGGGGGGCAGGGGCAAATCTTACAATGAGCAGTTCTTC. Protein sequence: CAISGGGRGKSYNEQFF.

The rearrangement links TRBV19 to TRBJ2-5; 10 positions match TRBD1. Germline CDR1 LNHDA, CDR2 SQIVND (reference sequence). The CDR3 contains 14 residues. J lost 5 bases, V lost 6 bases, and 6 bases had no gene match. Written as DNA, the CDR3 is TGTGCCAGTAGCCGGGACAGGGGTGGGGAGACCCAGTACTTC. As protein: CASSRDRGGETQYF.

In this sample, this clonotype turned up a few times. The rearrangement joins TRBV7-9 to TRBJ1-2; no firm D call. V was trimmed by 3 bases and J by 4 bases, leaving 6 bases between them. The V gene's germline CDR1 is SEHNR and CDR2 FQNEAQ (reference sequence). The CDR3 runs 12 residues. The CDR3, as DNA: TGTGCCAGCAGCTTTGAGACCTATGGCTACACCTTC. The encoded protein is CASSFETYGYTF.